The 27 T cell receptor beta chains listed next were all sequenced from one sample in a study of blood T cell repertoires in COVID-19 (dated by TCRdb to about 2020). Library preparation used the immunoSEQ multiplex PCR assay. The source is immuneACCESS, and TCRdb retained only in-frame sequences with V and J called. Part of the clones is not carried over; for the studies checked, unresolved V genes explain less than half of this, and the remainder is unexplained. The sample has 80,000 or so clones on record, about four fifths of them singletons. Of the sample, 15% to 20% is held by the ten largest clones. Sequencing input: peripheral blood. The source of these receptors is a woman aged 60-75 years with acute or convalescent COVID-19.

The V call is TRBV24-1, the J call TRBJ2-2; TRBD1 might be the D (5 bases). The V gene lost 1 base and the J gene lost 4 bases, with 18 bases spanning the gap. This CDR3 is built from 18 residues. Germline values: CDR1 KGHDR, CDR2 SFDVKD. The CDR3 DNA sequence: TGTGCCACCAGTGATTTACGCAGGGATAGGGTAGTCACCGGGGAGCTGTTTTTT. Translation gives CATSDLRRDRVVTGELFF.

J is TRBJ2-1 and V is TRBV5-5; D not resolved. Germline V CDR1 and CDR2: SGHKS, YYEKEE (reference sequence). There are 15 residues in the CDR3. Trimming shortened V by 1 base and J by 3 bases, and 11 bases separated the two germline ends. As DNA, the CDR3 is TGTGCCAGCAGCTTGACCCGACACCTCTACAATGAGCAGTTCTTC. Translation: CASSLTRHLYNEQFF. The full variable domain, its missing parts supplied by reference TRBV5-5 and TRBJ2-1, is DAGVTQSPTHLIKTRGQQVTLRCSPISGHKSVSWYQQVLGQGPQFIFQYYEKEERGRGNFPDRFSARQFPNYSSELNVNALLLGDSALYLCASSLTRHLYNEQFFGPGTRLTVL.

The chain has TRBV25-1 and TRBJ1-5; D is possibly TRBD1 (6 bases). The V end was cut by 3 bases, the J end by 2 bases, with 14 bases between. CDR3 length: 16 residues. Germline V gene sequence: CDR1 MGHDK, CDR2 SYGVNS. CDR3 amino acids: CASSDPGHGGNQPQHF. The CDR3 DNA reads TGTGCCAGCAGTGATCCGGGACACGGGGGCAATCAGCCCCAGCATTTT.

This clone was counted a single time. The rearrangement joins TRBV5-1 to TRBJ1-5; D is perhaps TRBD1 (6 bases). The CDR3 covers 15 residues. CDR1 SGHRS and CDR2 YFSETQ come from the germline V gene. V was trimmed by 3 bases and J by 6 bases, leaving 16 bases between them. CDR3 nucleotide sequence: TGCGCCAGCAGCTGGGCCGGGGGGGGCGGTCAGCCCCAGCATTTT. Amino acid sequence: CASSWAGGGGQPQHF.

This rearrangement joins TRBV27 to TRBJ2-3; tentatively, D is TRBD2 (5 bases). The CDR3 sequence is 15 residues long. CDR1 and CDR2 from the germline V gene are MNHEY and SMNVEV (reference sequence). Trimming stripped 3 bases from V and 2 bases from J, with 12 bases between. The CDR3 sequence: CASSLIGLATDTQYF. As DNA, the CDR3 is TGTGCCAGCAGTTTGATAGGACTGGCCACAGATACGCAGTATTTT.

The chain is built from TRBV6-6 and TRBJ1-4; D remains ambiguous. V lost 7 bases and J lost 0, with 9 bases in between. CDR1 and CDR2 (germline): MNHNY, SVGAGI (reference sequence). The length of the CDR3 is 14 residues. CDR3: CASTPTTTNEKLFF. CDR3 bases: TGTGCCAGCACCCCGACAACAACTAATGAAAAACTGTTTTTT.

This clone was counted a single time. The genes are TRBV27 and TRBJ2-2; possibly TRBD2 for D (7 bases). Per the germline V gene, CDR1 is MNHEY and CDR2 is SMNVEV (reference sequence). This CDR3 contains 15 residues. Trimming stripped 5 bases from V and 5 bases from J, with 15 bases between. In DNA form, the CDR3 reads TGTGCCAGCAGTACAGCGGGGACAACTACCGGGGAGCTGTTTTTT. Its translation: CASSTAGTTTGELFF.

The chain recombines TRBV19 with TRBJ1-2; 9 nucleotides agree with TRBD1. This CDR3 is 14 amino acids long. The germline gives CDR1 LNHDA, CDR2 SQIVND (reference sequence). Germline trimming cut 4 bases from V and 4 bases from J; bases unmatched to any gene: 4. In DNA form, the CDR3 reads TGTGCCAGTAGTAACAGGGGGCAGGGCTATGGCTACACCTTC. Amino acids: CASSNRGQGYGYTF.

The rearrangement uses TRBV4-1 and TRBJ1-5; possible D gene TRBD1, 5 bases. The CDR3 contains 14 residues. Germline-derived CDR1 and CDR2 are MGHRA and YSYEKL. Trimming cost V 0 bases and J 4 bases, with 7 bases left between them. The CDR3 is CASSQDRQNQPQHF. The CDR3, as DNA: TGCGCCAGCAGCCAAGATAGACAGAATCAGCCCCAGCATTTT.

The J gene is TRBJ1-6, the V gene TRBV5-1; 8 bases agree with TRBD1. Germline V gene lookup returns CDR1 SGHRS and CDR2 YFSETQ. The CDR3 covers 16 residues. V trimming: 4 bases; J trimming: 3 bases; junction bases outside the gene matches: 6. CDR3 amino acids: CASSDGTGNYNSPLHF. The DNA for the CDR3 is TGCGCCAGCAGCGATGGGACAGGAAACTATAATTCACCCCTCCACTTT.

CDR3 nucleotides: TGCGCCAGCAGCGGGGGGACAGGCTATGGCTACACCTTC. As protein: CASSGGTGYGYTF. The chain carries TRBV5-1 and TRBJ1-2; 8 bases are shared with TRBD1. The trim removed 4 bases at V and 4 bases at J, leaving 3 bases unmatched. The CDR3 loop spans 13 amino acids. The germline V gene encodes CDR1 SGHRS and CDR2 YFSETQ.

The rearrangement links TRBV28 to TRBJ1-1, with 7 nucleotides matching TRBD1. V gave up 10 bases and J gave up 1 base; unmatched junction bases: 9. In germline, CDR1 is MDHEN, CDR2 SYDVKM. CDR3 size: 14 residues. CDR3 nucleotide sequence: TGTGCCACCCCCTCCGGGACAGAGAACACTGAAGCTTTCTTT. Translation: CATPSGTENTEAFF.

The gene calls are TRBV29-1 and TRBJ1-4; 7 nucleotides agree with TRBD1. Germline trimming cut 0 bases from V and 4 bases from J; bases unmatched to any gene: 5. Per germline, CDR1 SQVTM and CDR2 ANQGSEA. The CDR3 extends over 15 amino acids. The CDR3 DNA follows: TGCAGCGTTGAAGATCAGGGACAGAGTAATGAAAAACTGTTTTTT. Encoded protein: CSVEDQGQSNEKLFF. Drawing the rest from reference TRBV29-1 and TRBJ1-4, the complete variable domain is SAVISQKPSRDICQRGTSLTIQCQVDSQVTMMFWYRQQPGQSLTLIATANQGSEATYESGFVIDKFPISRPNLTFSTLTVSNMSPEDSSIYLCSVEDQGQSNEKLFFGSGTQLSVL.

The count of this clone is one. The chain joins TRBV5-1 to TRBJ2-1, with 9 bases identical to TRBD2. Trimming took 0 bases from V and 8 from J; bases not matched to a gene: 9. Germline V gene sequence: CDR1 SGHRS, CDR2 YFSETQ. The CDR3 loop spans 16 amino acids. CDR3 in DNA: TGCGCCAGCAGCTTGGGGCAGCGGGGGGCCGGGGATGAGCAGTTCTTC. Translation gives CASSLGQRGAGDEQFF. The full variable domain, in which reference TRBV5-1 and TRBJ2-1 provide the parts outside the CDR3, is KAGVTQTPRYLIKTRGQQVTLSCSPISGHRSVSWYQQTPGQGLQFLFEYFSETQRNKGNFPGRFSGRQFSNSRSEMNVSTLELGDSALYLCASSLGQRGAGDEQFFGPGTRLTVL.

CDR3 coding DNA: TGTGCCAGCAGCTTGAGGAGACAGGCTAACCCGAACCCGAACACTGAAGCTTTCTTT. Translation gives CASSLRRQANPNPNTEAFF. The gene calls are TRBV7-9 and TRBJ1-1; D possibly corresponds to TRBD1 (6 bases). Germline V gene data show CDR1 as SEHNR and CDR2 as FQNEAQ (reference sequence). Trimming stripped 3 bases from V and 1 base from J, with 24 bases between. The CDR3 spans 19 residues.

V and J are TRBV24-1 and TRBJ2-3; 10 bases map to TRBD2. This CDR3 is 14 amino acids long. V trimming: 7 bases; J trimming: 5 bases; junction bases outside the gene matches: 5. CDR1 and CDR2 (germline): KGHDR, SFDVKD. CDR3 sequence (DNA): TGTGCCACCAGGAGCGGGGGGGCCGTAGATACGCAGTATTTT. Protein sequence: CATRSGGAVDTQYF.

Here the CDR3 reads CAYTGQTYGYTF. DNA for the CDR3: TGTGCTTATACAGGACAGACATATGGCTACACCTTC. This chain connects TRBV12-5 to TRBJ1-2; D perhaps matches TRBD1 (6 bases). Germline lookup yields CDR1 LGHNT and CDR2 FRNRAP. V gave up 11 bases and J gave up 5 bases, with 15 bases separating them. The CDR3 has 12 residues.

The chain links TRBV4-3 to TRBJ2-7; 10 nucleotides match TRBD1. The CDR3 loop spans 15 amino acids. In germline, CDR1 is LGHNA, CDR2 YSLEER. Trimming cost V 1 base and J 2 bases; bases outside gene matches: 2. The DNA of the CDR3 is TGCGCCAGCAGCCAAGGACAGGGGGCGGCCTACGAGCAGTACTTC. It encodes CASSQGQGAAYEQYF.

Only one count was recorded for this clone. In nucleotides, the CDR3 is TGCAGCGTTGACGCCAGGGGGGACACCGGGGAGCTGTTTTTT. Translating gives CSVDARGDTGELFF. The gene calls are TRBV29-1 and TRBJ2-2, with TRBD1 as a possible D gene (7 bases). Germline CDR1 is SQVTM and CDR2 is ANQGSEA. V gave up 3 bases and J gave up 3 bases, with 11 bases separating them. The CDR3 is 14 amino acids.

To note about this clone: This specimen includes other DNA sequences encoding the same CDR3. The rearrangement joins TRBV5-1 to TRBJ1-1; D unresolved. V lost 0 bases, J lost 3 bases, and 6 bases lay in between. CDR3 size: 13 residues. Germline values: CDR1 SGHRS, CDR2 YFSETQ. The CDR3 DNA reads TGCGCCAGCAGCTTGGCCGGAGACACTGAAGCTTTCTTT. Translated, it gives CASSLAGDTEAFF.

The chain employs TRBV24-1 and TRBJ1-2, with D hard to call. V lost 0 bases and J lost 0, with 13 bases in between. The CDR3 has 17 residues. CDR1 KGHDR and CDR2 SFDVKD come from the germline V gene. The CDR3 sequence: CATSDLLRSHSNYGYTF. As DNA, the CDR3 is TGTGCCACCAGTGATTTGCTTCGGTCGCACTCTAACTATGGCTACACCTTC.

The V and J genes are TRBV7-2 and TRBJ1-1; no clear D. Germline-derived CDR1 and CDR2 are SGHTA and FQGNSA. The CDR3 is 15 amino acids. Trimming removed 2 bases from V and 1 base from J, with 11 bases in between. The CDR3 DNA reads as TGTGCCAGCAGCTTATTAATGTTAGCGAACACTGAAGCTTTCTTT. It codes for CASSLLMLANTEAFF. The entire variable domain, with the rest obtained from reference TRBV7-2 and TRBJ1-1, is as follows: GAGVSQSPSNKVTEKGKDVELRCDPISGHTALYWYRQSLGQGLEFLIYFQGNSAPDKSGLPSDRFSAERTGGSVSTLTIQRTQQEDSAVYLCASSLLMLANTEAFFGQGTRLTVV.

This chain joins TRBV6-5 and TRBJ2-7, with 10 bases that match TRBD1. Germline V CDR1 and CDR2: MNHEY, SVGAGI. The CDR3 consists of 14 residues. With V trimmed by 7 bases and J by 4 bases, 7 bases remained unmatched. CDR3 sequence reads: CASIRGQGFYEQYF. CDR3 coding DNA: TGTGCCAGCATCCGGGGACAGGGGTTTTACGAGCAGTACTTC.

The chain links TRBV7-2 to TRBJ1-6; D possibly corresponds to TRBD1 (5 bases). V lost 7 bases, J lost 9 bases, and 19 bases lay in between. CDR1 and CDR2 from the germline V gene are SGHTA and FQGNSA. The CDR3 is 15 residues long. As DNA, the CDR3 is TGTGCCAGCACCCTTACGGGGGGGGTCGGTTCACCCCTCCACTTT. Amino acid sequence: CASTLTGGVGSPLHF.

A single count supports this clone. The chain has TRBV5-6 and TRBJ1-1, with 9 bases fitting TRBD1. CDR3 length: 15 residues. J gave up 4 bases and V 1 base, and 5 bases lay outside the gene matches. Germline lookup yields CDR1 SGHDT and CDR2 YYEEEE. The CDR3, as DNA: TGTGCCAGCAGCTTGTTTACAGGGGGCTCCACTGAAGCTTTCTTT. It codes for CASSLFTGGSTEAFF.

The rearrangement links TRBV7-9 to TRBJ2-6, with TRBD1 identical over 8 bases. V was pared by 8 bases and J by 0 bases, with 12 bases of the junction left unmatched. The CDR3 is made up of 18 amino acids. CDR1 is SEHNR and CDR2 is FQNEAQ in the germline V gene (reference sequence). The DNA of the CDR3 is TGTGCCAGCTTTCCCCGGGACAGGAACCACTCTGGGGCCAACGTCCTGACTTTC. Its protein is CASFPRDRNHSGANVLTF.

V gene TRBV30 combines with J gene TRBJ1-4, with 9 nucleotides matching TRBD1. Germline CDR1 and CDR2: GTSNPN and SVGIG (reference sequence). With V trimmed by 3 bases and J by 8 bases, 7 bases remained unmatched. This CDR3 spans 14 amino acids. The CDR3 DNA reads as TGTGCCTGGAGACCGGGACAGGGTGACGAAAAACTGTTTTTT. Amino acids: CAWRPGQGDEKLFF.